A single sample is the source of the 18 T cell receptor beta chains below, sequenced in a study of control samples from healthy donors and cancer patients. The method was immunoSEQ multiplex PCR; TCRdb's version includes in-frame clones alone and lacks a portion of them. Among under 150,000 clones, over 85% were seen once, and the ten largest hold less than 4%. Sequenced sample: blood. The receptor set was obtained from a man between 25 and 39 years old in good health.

CDR3 amino acids: CATATRQGRSGNQPQHF. In DNA, the CDR3 is TGTGCCACCGCAACTCGCCAGGGCCGATCGGGCAATCAGCCCCAGCATTTT. This chain joins TRBV28 and TRBJ1-5, with a tentative D call TRBD1 (5 bases). This CDR3 region has 17 residues. Germline CDR1 MDHEN, CDR2 SYDVKM. V dropped 10 bases and J dropped 2 bases, with 24 bases sitting between them.

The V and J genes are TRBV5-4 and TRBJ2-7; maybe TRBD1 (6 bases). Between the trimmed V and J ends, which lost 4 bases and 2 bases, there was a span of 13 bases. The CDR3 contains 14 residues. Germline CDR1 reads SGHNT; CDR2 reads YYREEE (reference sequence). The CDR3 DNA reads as TGTGCCAGCAGCCTGGGACAACCACCCTACGAGCAGTACTTC. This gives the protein CASSLGQPPYEQYF.

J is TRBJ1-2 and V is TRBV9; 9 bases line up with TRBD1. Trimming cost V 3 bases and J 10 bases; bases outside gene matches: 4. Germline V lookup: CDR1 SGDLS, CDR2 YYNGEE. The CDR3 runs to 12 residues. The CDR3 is CASSAGQGNYTF. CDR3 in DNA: TGTGCCAGCAGCGCGGGACAGGGAAACTACACCTTC.

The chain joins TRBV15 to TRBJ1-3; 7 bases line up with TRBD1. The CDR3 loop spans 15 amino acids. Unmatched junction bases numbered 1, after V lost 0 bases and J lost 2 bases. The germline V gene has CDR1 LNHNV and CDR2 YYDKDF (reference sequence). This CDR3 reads CATSREGGTGNTIYF. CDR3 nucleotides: TGTGCCACCAGCAGAGAAGGGGGCACTGGAAACACCATATATTTT.

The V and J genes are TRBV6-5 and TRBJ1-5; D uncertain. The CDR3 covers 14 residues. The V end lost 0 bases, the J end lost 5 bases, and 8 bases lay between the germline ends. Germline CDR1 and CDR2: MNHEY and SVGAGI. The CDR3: CASSYSRVDQPQHF. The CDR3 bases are TGTGCCAGCAGTTACTCGAGGGTGGATCAGCCCCAGCATTTT.

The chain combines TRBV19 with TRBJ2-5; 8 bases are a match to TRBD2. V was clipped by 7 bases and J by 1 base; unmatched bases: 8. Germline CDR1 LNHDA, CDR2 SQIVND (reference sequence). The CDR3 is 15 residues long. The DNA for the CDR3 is TGTGCCAGTACGGGGGGGGGCGGAGGCCAAGAGACCCAGTACTTC. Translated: CASTGGGGGQETQYF.

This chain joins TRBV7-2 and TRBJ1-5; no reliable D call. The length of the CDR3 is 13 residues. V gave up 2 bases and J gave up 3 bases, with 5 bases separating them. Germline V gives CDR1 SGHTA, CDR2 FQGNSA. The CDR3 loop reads CASSLFNNQPQHF. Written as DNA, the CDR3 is TGTGCCAGCAGCTTATTCAACAATCAGCCCCAGCATTTT.

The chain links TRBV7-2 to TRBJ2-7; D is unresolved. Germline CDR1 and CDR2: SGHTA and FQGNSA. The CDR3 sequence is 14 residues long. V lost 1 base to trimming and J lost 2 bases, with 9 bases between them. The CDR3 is CASSLVSTTYEQYF. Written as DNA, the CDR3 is TGTGCCAGCAGCTTAGTTAGTACTACCTACGAGCAGTACTTC.

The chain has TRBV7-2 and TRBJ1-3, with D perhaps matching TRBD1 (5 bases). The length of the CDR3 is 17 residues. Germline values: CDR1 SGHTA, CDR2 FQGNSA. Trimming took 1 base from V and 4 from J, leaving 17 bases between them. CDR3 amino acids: CASSLVGGGPAGNTIYF. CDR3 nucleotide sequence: TGTGCCAGCAGCTTAGTCGGCGGGGGACCTGCGGGAAACACCATATATTTT.

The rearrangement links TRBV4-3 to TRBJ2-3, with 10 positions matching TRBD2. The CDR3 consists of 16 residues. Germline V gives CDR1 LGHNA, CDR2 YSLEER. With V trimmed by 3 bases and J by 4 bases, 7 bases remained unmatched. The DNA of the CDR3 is TGCGCCAGCAGCCAGCAAGCGGGGGGGCCCCCAGATACGCAGTATTTT. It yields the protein CASSQQAGGPPDTQYF.

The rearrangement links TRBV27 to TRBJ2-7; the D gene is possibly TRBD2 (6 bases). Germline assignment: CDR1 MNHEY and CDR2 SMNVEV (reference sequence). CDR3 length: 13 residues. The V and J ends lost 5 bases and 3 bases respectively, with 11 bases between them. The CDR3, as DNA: TGTGCCAGCAGTCGGGGACTTCTCTACGAGCAGTACTTC. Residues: CASSRGLLYEQYF.

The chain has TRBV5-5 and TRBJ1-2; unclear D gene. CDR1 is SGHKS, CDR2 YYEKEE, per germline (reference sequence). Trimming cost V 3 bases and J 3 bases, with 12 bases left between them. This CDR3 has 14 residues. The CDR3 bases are TGTGCCAGCAGCTGGGCCCCGAGGGACTATGGCTACACCTTC. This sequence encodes CASSWAPRDYGYTF.

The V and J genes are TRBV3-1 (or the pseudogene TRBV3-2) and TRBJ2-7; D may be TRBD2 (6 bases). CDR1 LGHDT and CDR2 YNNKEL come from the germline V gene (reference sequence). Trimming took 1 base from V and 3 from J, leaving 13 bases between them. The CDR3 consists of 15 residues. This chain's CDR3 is CASSQGRTGVYEQYF. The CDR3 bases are TGTGCCAGCAGCCAAGGCCGCACGGGGGTCTACGAGCAGTACTTC.

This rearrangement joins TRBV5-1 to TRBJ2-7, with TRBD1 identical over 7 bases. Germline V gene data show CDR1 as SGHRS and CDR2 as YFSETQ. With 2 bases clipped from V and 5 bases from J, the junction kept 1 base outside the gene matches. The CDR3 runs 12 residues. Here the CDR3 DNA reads TGCGCCAGCAGCTTAACAGGGGACGAGCAGTACTTC. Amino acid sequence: CASSLTGDEQYF.

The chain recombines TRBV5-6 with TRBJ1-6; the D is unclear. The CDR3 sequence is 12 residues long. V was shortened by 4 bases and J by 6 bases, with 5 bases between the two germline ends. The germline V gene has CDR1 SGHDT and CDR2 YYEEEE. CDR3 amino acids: CASSLSNSPLHF. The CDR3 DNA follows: TGTGCCAGCAGCCTCTCTAATTCACCCCTCCACTTT.

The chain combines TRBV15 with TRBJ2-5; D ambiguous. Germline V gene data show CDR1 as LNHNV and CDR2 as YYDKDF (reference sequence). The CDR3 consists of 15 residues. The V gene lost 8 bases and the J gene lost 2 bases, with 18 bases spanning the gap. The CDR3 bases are TGTGCCACCGGAGAATCCCCCGGGCGACAAGAGACCCAGTACTTC. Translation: CATGESPGRQETQYF. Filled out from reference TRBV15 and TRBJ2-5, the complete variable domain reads DAMVIQNPRYQVTQFGKPVTLSCSQTLNHNVMYWYQQKSSQAPKLLFHYYDKDFNNEADTPDNFQSRRPNTSFCFLDIRSPGLGDTAMYLCATGESPGRQETQYFGPGTRLLVL.

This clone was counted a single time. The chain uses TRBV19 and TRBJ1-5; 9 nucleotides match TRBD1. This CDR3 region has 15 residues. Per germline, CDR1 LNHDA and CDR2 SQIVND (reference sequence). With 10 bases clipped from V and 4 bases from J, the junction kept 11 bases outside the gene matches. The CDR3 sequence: CATRPPGQGNQPQHF. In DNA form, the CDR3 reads TGTGCCACCCGCCCCCCGGGACAGGGAAATCAGCCCCAGCATTTT.

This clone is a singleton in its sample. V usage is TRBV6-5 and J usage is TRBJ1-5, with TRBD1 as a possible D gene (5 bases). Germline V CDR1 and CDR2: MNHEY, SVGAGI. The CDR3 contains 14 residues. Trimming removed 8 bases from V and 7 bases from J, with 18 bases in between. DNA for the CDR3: TGTGCCAGCGTGCAGGGAGACCCCAGCCAGCCCCAGCATTTT. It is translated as CASVQGDPSQPQHF.